This entry features one T cell receptor (beta chain) sequence. Its antigen remains unidentified. TCRdb re-called the reads through MiXCR, storing one row per CDR3 protein. The sample contains about 160,000 distinct CDR3 sequences, 15% to 20% of which appear only once. These data originate in a study of T cell repertoires in cytomegalovirus infection. Study summary: The public TCR beta signatures pointed to both CMV infection and matching HLA type.

Overall study findings and caveats: CMV-specific HLA-C-restricted TCR beta clonotypes dominated the ex vivo response.

Looked up from germline, CDR1 is SGHTA and CDR2 is FQGTGA. This CDR3 region has 16 residues. Trimming at V came to 4 bases and at J to 9 bases, leaving 11 bases not matched to a gene. Sequencing input: CD8+ T cells from PBMCs. This rearrangement joins TRBV7-3 to TRBJ2-1, with 11 bases aligning to TRBD2. This clonotype was sampled from a human donor in good health (CMV status not recorded). Some clones in this sample may be carry-over from other donors' samples. CDR3 in DNA: TGTGCCAGCAGCTACACCTCCGGGACTAGCGGACGTGAGCAGTTCTTC. Its translation is CASSYTSGTSGREQFF.